This T cell receptor beta chain emerged from a study of cytomegalovirus exposure and HLA in healthy donors. Study in general: It was reported in a later analysis that the approximately 120 validation repertoires used the same platform as the 550 to 800 first-cohort repertoires. Findings and caveats of the study: It was confirmed in vitro that three of the CMV-associated chains were specific for CMV antigens. Overall, roughly 160 TCR beta chains were annotated as cytomegalovirus-associated. Cytomegalovirus status, reportedly, was diagnosed with high specificity and sensitivity by the classifier.

On this clone itself: Its antigen is as yet unknown.

Germline values: CDR1 MGHRA, CDR2 YSYEKL. Trimming stripped 7 bases from V and 5 bases from J, with 21 bases between. The CDR3 runs 16 residues. This table comes from immunoSEQ multiplex PCR, and its TCRdb copy is limited to in-frame clones, with some not included. The top ten clones hold 2.5% to 3.5% of a sample with some 160,000 clones, about 88% of them seen once. The clonotype was recovered from a man younger than 30 in good health and CMV-seronegative. The gene calls are TRBV4-1 and TRBJ1-5; TRBD1 is a possible D gene (5 bases). Source material: PBMCs. CDR3 residues: CASTRTQGGEDQPQHF. Here the CDR3 DNA reads TGCGCCAGCACACGGACCCAGGGAGGAGAGGATCAGCCCCAGCATTTT.